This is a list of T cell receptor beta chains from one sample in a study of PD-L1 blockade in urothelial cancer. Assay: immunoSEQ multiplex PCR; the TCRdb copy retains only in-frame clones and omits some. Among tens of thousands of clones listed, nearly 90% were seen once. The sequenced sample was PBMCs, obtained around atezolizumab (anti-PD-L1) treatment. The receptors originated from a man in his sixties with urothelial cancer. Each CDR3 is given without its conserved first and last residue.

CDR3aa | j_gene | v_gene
ASTLGEGSYNEQF | TRBJ2-1 | TRBV7-9
ASSSGTDYGYT | TRBJ1-2 | TRBV6-5
ASSFGTSSADTQY | TRBJ2-3 | TRBV7-9
ASSLDRGTLSYEQY | TRBJ2-7 | TRBV11-2
ASSRASGISYEQY | TRBJ2-7 | TRBV5-5
ASSDDLDRGRSRGYT | TRBJ1-2 | TRBV25-1
ASSRVKAYNEQF | TRBJ2-1 | TRBV27
ASSQQGADTEAF | TRBJ1-1 | TRBV28
ASSLGGGDGDTQY | TRBJ2-3 | TRBV7-9
ASSLPLAGGGETQY | TRBJ2-5 | TRBV5-1
ASSLDRGNTDTQY | TRBJ2-3 | TRBV5-4
ASSAQGEQTQY | TRBJ2-5 | TRBV2
ASSTQGGQPQH | TRBJ1-5 | TRBV10-2
ASTGQAGAGEQY | TRBJ2-7 | TRBV10-1
ASSGTGVMGYEQY | TRBJ2-7 | TRBV27
ASSWGGRSYNEQF | TRBJ2-1 | TRBV7-2
ASSVGGGYYEQY | TRBJ2-7 | TRBV6-6
ASSLVAGYYNEQF | TRBJ2-1 | TRBV7-8
ASSDSEGNSEQF | TRBJ2-1 | TRBV6-4
ASTPGGELF | TRBJ2-2 | TRBV7-2
ASRLYLTGGWHEQF | TRBJ2-1 | TRBV19
ASSARQGPGELF | TRBJ2-2 | TRBV13